The 20 T cell receptor beta chains below all came from one sample that was sequenced in a study of T-cell memory formation after mild COVID-19. MiXCR, applied by TCRdb to the 5' RACE reads, yields one record per CDR3 protein. The data hold 550,000 to 600,000 distinct CDR3 sequences, with roughly 17% observed a single time. The sample consisted of PBMCs or a T cell subset sorted from them (not recorded which). The receptors come from an adult woman who had mild COVID-19 (a few samples of this study predate the infection). Cell type and time point are not known.

The chain recombines TRBV7-9 with TRBJ2-1; no reliable D call. The germline V gene has CDR1 SEHNR and CDR2 FQNEAQ (reference sequence). The CDR3 has 13 residues. V shed 6 bases and J shed 9 bases, with 15 bases lying between them. CDR3 sequence: CASSYTSFGEQFF. As DNA, the CDR3 is TGTGCCAGCAGTTATACTTCCTTCGGTGAGCAGTTCTTC.

In this sample, this clonotype turned up a few times. As DNA, the CDR3 is TGTGCCAGCAGTCCCCAGCCCAGGGAAGAGTACTTC. Translated, it gives CASSPQPREEYF. The chain employs TRBV12-3 or TRBV12-4 and TRBJ2-5; weak D call: TRBD1 (5 bases). The CDR3 runs 12 residues. Trimming shortened V by 5 bases and J by 12 bases, and 16 bases separated the two germline ends.

The V and J genes are TRBV7-9 and TRBJ2-1; D may be TRBD1 (6 bases). Trimming left V 2 bases short and J 6 bases short, with 11 bases between. CDR3 length equals 14 residues. The germline V gene encodes CDR1 SEHNR and CDR2 FQNEAQ (reference sequence). CDR3 region: CASSLQGNGNEQFF. CDR3 in DNA: TGTGCCAGCAGCTTACAGGGGAATGGCAATGAGCAGTTCTTC.

The chain links TRBV24-1 to TRBJ2-7; 8 positions match TRBD2. The CDR3 extends over 13 amino acids. After removal of 5 bases from V and 4 bases from J, the junction contained 3 bases not matched to a gene. The germline V gene has CDR1 KGHDR and CDR2 SFDVKD. CDR3 amino acids: CATSGAGGYEQYF. The CDR3 DNA is TGTGCCACCAGTGGTGCGGGGGGATACGAGCAGTACTTC.

This clonotype has just a few counts. The chain has TRBV7-8 and TRBJ1-1, with 8 bases matching TRBD1. The CDR3 spans 23 residues. Looked up from germline, CDR1 is SGHVS and CDR2 is FQNEAQ. With V trimmed by 5 bases and J by 3 bases, 32 bases remained unmatched. The CDR3 protein is CASSRLFPVITGQGTVIDTEAFF. In nucleotides, the CDR3 is TGTGCCAGCAGCCGACTTTTCCCCGTCATTACAGGACAGGGCACAGTGATAGACACTGAAGCTTTCTTT.

This clonotype was counted a few times. The genes are TRBV12-3 or TRBV12-4 and TRBJ1-1, with D tentatively TRBD1 (5 bases). Trimming stripped 5 bases from V and 4 bases from J, with 23 bases between. This CDR3 is 17 amino acids long. CDR3 nucleotides: TGTGCCAGCAGTCCGCGTTCGGGGCGCTTTCGGGGCACTGAAGCTTTCTTT. Amino acid sequence: CASSPRSGRFRGTEAFF.

This clonotype was recorded a few times. CDR3 loop: CASSQEVTGDGYTF. CDR3 sequence (DNA): TGTGCCAGCAGCCAAGAAGTGACAGGGGATGGCTACACCTTC. V is TRBV4-2 and J is TRBJ1-2, with 8 bases fitting TRBD1. CDR1 and CDR2 (germline): LGHNA, YNFKEQ. The trim removed 0 bases at V and 6 bases at J, leaving 3 bases unmatched. CDR3 size: 14 residues.

This clonotype was observed a few times. The chain is built from TRBV11-3 and TRBJ2-2; 8 positions agree with TRBD1. There are 16 residues in the CDR3. Germline CDR1 and CDR2: SGHNT and YENEEA. V shed 5 bases and J 6 bases; nucleotides not matched to a gene: 11. CDR3 protein: CASSAQTGERAGELFF. The CDR3 DNA sequence: TGTGCCAGCAGCGCCCAGACAGGGGAGAGGGCCGGGGAGCTGTTTTTT.

This clonotype was counted between two and nine times. J is TRBJ2-3 and V is TRBV12-3 or TRBV12-4; TRBD1 aligns across 7 bases. V lost 3 bases and J lost 3; bases outside the gene matches: 12. The CDR3 runs 17 residues. The CDR3 nucleotides read TGTGCCAGCAGTTTTCCTACAGGGGCCCGTGATACAGATACGCAGTATTTT. This gives the protein CASSFPTGARDTDTQYF.

J is TRBJ2-1 and V is TRBV12-3 or TRBV12-4; D gene unclear. CDR3 size: 15 residues. Trimming removed 7 bases from V and 10 bases from J, with 23 bases in between. The CDR3 protein is CASKSSAEPPREQFF. CDR3 DNA: TGTGCCAGCAAAAGCTCGGCGGAGCCCCCCCGGGAGCAGTTCTTC.

The CDR3 loop is CASRRGTNEQFF. Written as DNA, the CDR3 is TGTGCCAGCAGGCGGGGAACCAATGAGCAGTTCTTC. The chain joins TRBV12-3 or TRBV12-4 to TRBJ2-1; D perhaps matches TRBD2 (6 bases). Trimming shortened V by 6 bases and J by 6 bases, and 9 bases separated the two germline ends. This CDR3 region has 12 residues.

The rearrangement links TRBV12-3 or TRBV12-4 to TRBJ1-1; a possible D gene is TRBD1 (5 bases). Between the trimmed V and J ends, which lost 6 bases and 0 bases, there was a span of 14 bases. The CDR3 contains 15 residues. The DNA for the CDR3 is TGTGCCAGCAGCCGGCAGACAGCGATGAACACTGAAGCTTTCTTT. It yields the protein CASSRQTAMNTEAFF.

In its sample, this clonotype was seen a few times. V is TRBV5-5 and J is TRBJ1-2; 10 nucleotides match TRBD1. The junction had 2 bases not matched to a gene; V was cut back by 2 bases and J by 4 bases. Germline assignment: CDR1 SGHKS and CDR2 YYEKEE (reference sequence). The CDR3 has 14 amino acids. The DNA for the CDR3 is TGTGCCAGCAGCTTTCGGACAGGGGGCTATGGCTACACCTTC. Its translation: CASSFRTGGYGYTF.

This clonotype was detected a few times. The V call is TRBV15, the J call TRBJ1-2; 8 bases are a match to TRBD1. Germline V gene data show CDR1 as LNHNV and CDR2 as YYDKDF (reference sequence). The CDR3 length is 15 residues. Losses at the gene ends were 5 bases for V and 3 bases for J; bases not matched to a gene: 8. The CDR3 nucleotides read TGTGCCACCAGCCGGACAGGGAGCGCGGACTATGGCTACACCTTC. Translating it yields CATSRTGSADYGYTF.

This chain connects TRBV29-1 to TRBJ2-7, with D unresolved. The CDR3 is 13 residues long. Germline lookup yields CDR1 SQVTM and CDR2 ANQGSEA. V lost 4 bases, J lost 6 bases, and 16 bases lay in between. CDR3 sequence (DNA): TGCAGCGTTGCCCTCCCCGATTTAGGCGAGCAGTACTTC. Translation: CSVALPDLGEQYF.

This clonotype turned up a few times. V and J are TRBV7-9 and TRBJ1-1, with D unresolved. Trimming removed 2 bases at V and 3 bases at J, with 13 bases between. The CDR3 length is 15 residues. The germline V gene has CDR1 SEHNR and CDR2 FQNEAQ (reference sequence). CDR3 sequence: CASSLLSVGYTEAFF. In nucleotides, the CDR3 is TGTGCCAGCAGCTTACTGTCGGTCGGATACACTGAAGCTTTCTTT.

The chain is built from TRBV5-1 and TRBJ1-1, with a weak D call TRBD1 (6 bases). This CDR3 region has 15 residues. Germline V gene lookup returns CDR1 SGHRS and CDR2 YFSETQ. The V and J ends lost 0 bases and 1 base respectively, with 10 bases between them. The DNA for the CDR3 is TGCGCCAGCAGCTTGGTAGGGGGGGAGAACACTGAAGCTTTCTTT. The encoded protein is CASSLVGGENTEAFF.

This clonotype was counted only a few times. This sequence joins TRBV29-1 and TRBJ2-1; 8 bases agree with TRBD1. After removal of 4 bases from V and 5 bases from J, the junction contained 7 bases not matched to a gene. Germline loops: CDR1 SQVTM, CDR2 ANQGSEA. This CDR3 is built from 14 residues. The CDR3, as DNA: TGCAGCGTTGCAGACAGGGGAGAGGACAATGAGCAGTTCTTC. Amino acids: CSVADRGEDNEQFF.

This clonotype showed up just a few times. The chain carries TRBV7-9 and TRBJ2-5; D is uncertain. This CDR3 is 13 amino acids long. V was cut by 6 bases and J by 2 bases, with 10 bases left in between. Germline V gene lookup returns CDR1 SEHNR and CDR2 FQNEAQ (reference sequence). The CDR3 protein is CASSFRAQETQYF. CDR3 DNA: TGTGCCAGCAGTTTTCGGGCGCAAGAGACCCAGTACTTC.

CDR3 region: CASSYGHRGSILNTEAFF. The CDR3 nucleotides read TGTGCCAGCAGTTACGGTCACAGGGGCTCCATCTTGAACACTGAAGCTTTCTTT. The chain combines TRBV6-2 or TRBV6-3 with TRBJ1-1; 7 bases fit TRBD1. The CDR3 is 18 residues long. The germline CDR1 and CDR2 sequences are MNHEY and SVGEGT. V lost 2 bases and J lost 0; bases outside the gene matches: 12.